The TCR beta chain under discussion was sequenced for a study of blood T cell repertoires in COVID-19. At the level of the study: The samples span acute and convalescent COVID-19 from the United States, Italy and Spain. From T cells, B-cell-depleted T cells, or PBMCs came the material, which was cDNA or gDNA.

Germline CDR1 KGHSH, CDR2 LQKENI. CDR3 length: 14 amino acids. Trimming removed 8 bases from V and 6 bases from J, with 19 bases in between. Original data processing: Amplification of reference gene primers provided the estimated nucleated cell counts. Only in-frame clones appear in the TCRdb table, and some are missing; sequencing was by immunoSEQ multiplex PCR. The DNA gave D and trimming, while V, J and clone size come from that table. This table holds some 150,000 clones, 81% found once. Sequencing was done on a sample of peripheral blood. This rearrangement joins TRBV18 to TRBJ1-1; D may be TRBD1 (5 bases). The clonotype was recovered from a human donor with acute or convalescent COVID-19. The donor label of this sample is uncertain. The CDR3 region is CASASKEGRAEAFF. Here the CDR3 DNA reads TGTGCCAGCGCCAGTAAGGAAGGCAGGGCTGAAGCTTTCTTT.